One and the same sample provided the 26 T cell receptor beta chains below, sequenced in a study of identical twins. TCRdb re-analysed the 5' RACE reads in MiXCR, keeping a single row per CDR3 protein. Of 570,000 or so distinct CDR3 sequences listed, 7.5% to 10% were seen once; the top ten hold roughly 3.2%. This sample was shared with a second study, whose subject was yellow fever vaccine responses in identical twins.

The sequenced sample consisted of PBMCs. The receptors shown here come from a woman aged 18-29 years in good health.

To note about this clonotype: One end of the junction varies from germline; a read error may be responsible. CDR3 DNA sequence: TGTGCCAGCAGCTTAAGCAGGGGGCTACGTAATGAGCAGCTCTTC. Translating gives CASSLSRGLRNEQLF. The chain recombines TRBV7-3 with TRBJ2-1, with 8 bases matching TRBD1. The CDR3 loop spans 15 amino acids. From germline, CDR1 is SGHTA and CDR2 FQGTGA. The full variable domain, its missing parts supplied by reference TRBV7-3 and TRBJ2-1, is GAGVSQTPSNKVTEKGKYVELRCDPISGHTALYWYRQSLGQGPEFLIYFQGTGAADDSGLPNDRFFAVRPEGSVSTLKIQRTERGDSAVYLCASSLSRGLRNEQLFGPGTRLTVL.

Concerning this clonotype itself: The junction differs from germline at one of its ends, possibly a read error. The chain has TRBV2 and TRBJ2-2; D may match TRBD1 or TRBD2 (6 bases each). This CDR3 has 16 amino acids. Germline CDR1 and CDR2: SNHLY and FYNNEI. CDR3 sequence: CASRARGGGDTWELFF. As DNA, the CDR3 is TGTGCCAGCAGGGCGAGAGGAGGCGGGGACACCTGGGAGCTGTTTTTT.

The chain recombines TRBV9 with TRBJ2-1; 7 bases align to TRBD1. This CDR3 has 17 residues. Trimming cost V 3 bases and J 1 base; bases outside gene matches: 10. Germline loops: CDR1 SGDLS, CDR2 YYNGEE. Written as DNA, the CDR3 is TGTGCCAGCAGCGATTTTCGAACAGGGGCGTCCTACAATGAGCAGTTCTTC. Translated, it gives CASSDFRTGASYNEQFF.

This clonotype has only one observation. The chain has TRBV20-1 and TRBJ2-3; D could derive from TRBD1 or TRBD2 (5 bases each). V lost 6 bases, J lost 11 bases, and 21 bases lay in between. This CDR3 comprises 13 residues. The germline gives CDR1 DFQATT, CDR2 SNEGSKA (reference sequence). The CDR3 reads CSATGDPRLGQYF. The CDR3 DNA follows: TGCAGTGCCACCGGGGACCCCCGGCTCGGGCAGTATTTT.

The chain combines TRBV7-8 with TRBJ2-5, with D hard to call. Looked up from germline, CDR1 is SGHVS and CDR2 is FQNEAQ. The germline V and J ends were trimmed by 1 base and 1 base, with 10 bases remaining between them. The CDR3 totals 15 residues. The CDR3 bases are TGTGCCAGCAGCTTAGTAAGAGCCGGCCAAGAGACCCAGTACTTC. It encodes CASSLVRAGQETQYF.

This clonotype was picked up many times. The genes are TRBV6-2 or TRBV6-3 and TRBJ1-4; D is uncertain. Germline assignment: CDR1 MNHEY and CDR2 SVGEGT. V dropped 0 bases and J dropped 11 bases, with 10 bases sitting between them. The CDR3 loop spans 13 amino acids. CDR3 nucleotide sequence: TGTGCCAGCAGTTACTCCCCGGTAGCGAAACTGTTTTTT. It yields the protein CASSYSPVAKLFF.

This clonotype has at least ten counts. The chain carries TRBV20-1 and TRBJ1-2; 7 nucleotides align to TRBD1. J gave up 1 base and V 3 bases, and 5 bases lay outside the gene matches. Germline V gene lookup returns CDR1 DFQATT and CDR2 SNEGSKA (reference sequence). This CDR3 comprises 14 residues. CDR3 in amino acids: CSASPQGVNYGYTF. CDR3 nucleotide sequence: TGCAGTGCTAGTCCCCAGGGGGTTAACTATGGCTACACCTTC.

V gene TRBV21-1 combines with J gene TRBJ2-1; TRBD1 is the table's D call and was not checked against the DNA. TRBV21-1 is deemed a pseudogene. The CDR3 spans 16 residues. CDR3 amino acids: CAQRRGTGNSYNEQFF. DNA for the CDR3: TGTGCTCAAAGACGAGGGACAGGAAACTCCTACAATGAGCAGTTCTTC.

The rearrangement uses TRBV7-2 and TRBJ2-5; 10 nucleotides agree with TRBD1. Germline CDR1 and CDR2: SGHTA and FQGNSA. The junction had 9 bases not matched to a gene; V was cut back by 4 bases and J by 10 bases. The CDR3 loop spans 14 amino acids. The chain's CDR3 is CASSSRTGGWVQYF. For the CDR3, the DNA is TGTGCCAGCAGCTCAAGGACAGGGGGTTGGGTCCAGTACTTC.

This clonotype was seen only a few times. The chain recombines TRBV2 with TRBJ2-7, with TRBD2 identical over 11 bases. The CDR3 totals 14 residues. J gave up 1 base and V 8 bases, and 4 bases lay outside the gene matches. The germline V gene encodes CDR1 SNHLY and CDR2 FYNNEI. CDR3 bases: TGTGCCAGCGATAGACTAGCGGGATCCTACGAGCAGTACTTC. Residues: CASDRLAGSYEQYF.

This clonotype occurred a few times. This rearrangement joins TRBV20-1 to TRBJ2-7; 10 bases are shared with TRBD2. J gave up 1 base and V 5 bases, and 8 bases lay outside the gene matches. The CDR3 covers 15 residues. The germline V gene encodes CDR1 DFQATT and CDR2 SNEGSKA (reference sequence). This CDR3 reads CSAPDLAGGSYEQYF. The CDR3 nucleotides are TGCAGTGCTCCCGATTTAGCGGGAGGTTCCTACGAGCAGTACTTC.

This clonotype was counted only a few times. This chain uses TRBV5-1 with TRBJ2-7; D remains ambiguous. Germline CDR1 and CDR2: SGHRS and YFSETQ. This CDR3 is built from 14 residues. The V end was cut by 5 bases, the J end by 2 bases, with 14 bases between. The CDR3 sequence is CASSSVSTAYEQYF. CDR3 sequence (DNA): TGCGCCAGCAGTTCGGTCAGTACCGCCTACGAGCAGTACTTC.

This clonotype came up a few times. This sequence joins TRBV30 and TRBJ1-5; D not resolved. Trimming removed 4 bases at V and 6 bases at J, with 16 bases between. This CDR3 comprises 14 residues. Germline CDR1 and CDR2: GTSNPN and SVGIG (reference sequence). The CDR3 DNA is TGTGCCTGGACCCAGGCGGGGATTTTTCAGCCCCAGCATTTT. As protein: CAWTQAGIFQPQHF.

This clonotype was detected only a few times. J is TRBJ2-2 and V is TRBV6-2 or TRBV6-3; D is undetermined. This CDR3 has 12 amino acids. The V and J ends lost 9 bases and 4 bases respectively, with 9 bases between them. The germline CDR1 and CDR2 sequences are MNHEY and SVGEGT. The CDR3 DNA is TGTGCCAGTGAGAAGGGCACCGGGGAGCTGTTTTTT. This gives the protein CASEKGTGELFF.

This clonotype was counted many times. The chain joins TRBV20-1 to TRBJ2-5; D perhaps matches TRBD2 (6 bases). This CDR3 has 13 amino acids. Germline V gene sequence: CDR1 DFQATT, CDR2 SNEGSKA (reference sequence). V was shortened by 4 bases and J by 5 bases, with 14 bases between the two germline ends. In DNA, the CDR3 is TGCAGTGCTACCGGACTATCAAGGGAGACCCAGTACTTC. This gives the protein CSATGLSRETQYF.

There are a few counts of this clonotype. The chain links TRBV4-3 to TRBJ2-1, with D perhaps TRBD2 (5 bases). Germline CDR1 LGHNA, CDR2 YSLEER. V was cut by 1 base and J by 12 bases, with 13 bases left in between. This CDR3 spans 13 amino acids. The CDR3 loop is CASSQGRGFRQFF. The CDR3, as DNA: TGCGCCAGCAGCCAAGGGAGAGGGTTCCGGCAGTTCTTC.

In this sample, this clonotype turned up many times. The chain combines TRBV12-1 with TRBJ2-1; the DNA was not compared with TRBD2, the D call given in the table. TRBV12-1 is a pseudogene. This CDR3 is built from 19 residues. The CDR3 spells CASSLLWLAEGRSYNEQFF. The CDR3 DNA is TGTGCCAGCAGCCTGCTATGGCTAGCGGAGGGGCGCTCCTACAATGAGCAGTTCTTC.

This clonotype has only a few counts. The chain links TRBV7-2 to TRBJ2-7, with D perhaps being TRBD1 or TRBD2 (5 bases each). V was pared by 3 bases and J by 9 bases, with 12 bases between. Germline V CDR1 and CDR2: SGHTA, FQGNSA. The CDR3 loop spans 12 amino acids. The CDR3, as DNA: TGTGCCAGCAGCTTTACCGGGACGTCGCAGTACTTC. This sequence encodes CASSFTGTSQYF.

The chain links TRBV6-5 to TRBJ2-7; D remains ambiguous. The CDR3 is 13 residues long. Germline V gene sequence: CDR1 MNHEY, CDR2 SVGAGI. V shed 0 bases and J shed 7 bases, with 10 bases lying between them. The CDR3, as DNA: TGTGCCAGCAGTTACTCGGGCCAGCGAGAGCAGTACTTC. Its translation is CASSYSGQREQYF.

The sample holds a few counts of this clonotype. The chain uses TRBV12-3 or TRBV12-4 and TRBJ1-6; TRBD1 matches 10 bases. Germline trimming cut 6 bases from V and 13 bases from J; bases unmatched to any gene: 6. This CDR3 has 13 amino acids. The CDR3 here is CASREDRGDPLHF. The CDR3 bases are TGTGCCAGCAGAGAGGACAGGGGGGATCCCCTCCACTTT.

This clonotype showed up just a few times. The CDR3 reads CASSWGQADGYNSPLHF. Here the CDR3 DNA reads TGTGCCAGCAGTTGGGGGCAGGCAGACGGTTATAATTCACCCCTCCACTTT. The chain is built from TRBV27 and TRBJ1-6; D is perhaps TRBD1 (6 bases). Between the trimmed V and J ends, which lost 4 bases and 4 bases, there was a span of 17 bases. Germline CDR1 and CDR2: MNHEY and SMNVEV (reference sequence). This CDR3 spans 17 amino acids.

This clonotype was seen only a few times. The V call is TRBV28, the J call TRBJ2-7; no clear D gene. CDR3 length equals 15 residues. Deletions cut 3 bases from V and 0 bases from J, with 12 bases between. Per germline, CDR1 MDHEN and CDR2 SYDVKM. The CDR3 DNA is TGTGCCAGCAGTTTTTCGGTGGGAAGCTCCTACGAGCAGTACTTC. It yields the protein CASSFSVGSSYEQYF.

This clonotype was counted a single time. The rearrangement joins TRBV11-2 to TRBJ2-6; tentative D call: TRBD1 (6 bases). CDR1 SGHAT and CDR2 FQNNGV come from the germline V gene. The length of the CDR3 is 14 residues. Trimming shortened V by 5 bases and J by 2 bases, and 7 bases separated the two germline ends. In nucleotides, the CDR3 is TGTGCCAGCAGCCGGACAGCTGGGGCCAACGTCCTGACTTTC. Its translation is CASSRTAGANVLTF. The entire variable domain, with the rest obtained from reference TRBV11-2 and TRBJ2-6, is as follows: EAGVAQSPRYKIIEKRQSVAFWCNPISGHATLYWYQQILGQGPKLLIQFQNNGVVDDSQLPKDRFSAERLKGVDSTLKIQPAKLEDSAVYLCASSRTAGANVLTFGAGSRLTVL.

This clonotype has a count of ten or more. The chain carries TRBV9 and TRBJ1-6; maybe TRBD1 (5 bases). CDR1 and CDR2 (germline): SGDLS, YYNGEE. The CDR3 covers 14 residues. Trimming left V 5 bases short and J 7 bases short, with 13 bases between. CDR3 nucleotide sequence: TGTGCCAGCAGTACCACTGGGGGAAATTCACCCCTCCACTTT. Translated, it gives CASSTTGGNSPLHF.

The rearrangement uses TRBV20-1 and TRBJ2-1, with 9 bases that match TRBD2. The junction had 7 bases not matched to a gene; V was cut back by 0 bases and J by 4 bases. This CDR3 spans 16 amino acids. Germline V CDR1 and CDR2: DFQATT, SNEGSKA (reference sequence). The CDR3 reads CSARDQGLAGYNEQFF. Written as DNA, the CDR3 is TGCAGTGCTAGAGATCAGGGGCTAGCGGGGTACAATGAGCAGTTCTTC.

This clonotype came up a few times. The chain joins TRBV6-1 to TRBJ2-1, with 9 bases matching TRBD2. The CDR3 length is 16 residues. V trimming: 4 bases; J trimming: 3 bases; junction bases outside the gene matches: 7. Per germline, CDR1 MNHNS and CDR2 SASEGT. The CDR3 is CASSAGGLAVYNEQFF. The CDR3 nucleotides are TGTGCCAGCAGTGCGGGGGGACTAGCAGTCTACAATGAGCAGTTCTTC.